The 14 T cell receptor beta chains below all came from one sample that was sequenced in a study of blood T cells in healthy people across ages. Sample-barcoded 5' priming and a J-beta primer mix drove a second PCR of about 6 to 12 cycles. A single record per CDR3 protein comes from TCRdb applying MiXCR to the 5' RACE reads. The table includes 450,000 to 600,000 distinct CDR3 sequences, around a quarter detected once. The sample was also reused in another study, on T cells of mothers and their children.

The material sequenced was blood. These receptors were obtained from a boy between 2 and 10 years old in good health.

V is TRBV19 and J is TRBJ2-7, with D unresolved. The assigned J gene may be wrong: the sequence end matches TRBJ2-1 better. This CDR3 has 16 amino acids. CDR1 LNHDA and CDR2 SQIVND come from the germline V gene (reference sequence). CDR3 sequence reads: CASSIDPWVSNNEQFF. The DNA of the CDR3 is TGTGCCAGTAGTATAGATCCATGGGTCTCTAACAATGAGCAGTTCTTC.

This clonotype was counted a few times. CDR3 protein: CSAKGRSAYEQYF. The CDR3 region has the DNA TGCAGTGCAAAAGGCCGTTCCGCCTACGAGCAGTACTTC. The rearrangement joins TRBV20-1 to TRBJ2-7; D remains ambiguous. This CDR3 has 13 residues. The V and J ends lost 6 bases and 2 bases respectively, with 14 bases between them. The V gene's germline CDR1 is DFQATT and CDR2 SNEGSKA (reference sequence).

The sample holds a few counts of this clonotype. The CDR3 DNA sequence: TGTGCCAGCAGCCGAGGACTAGCGGGGGGCATTAGCTCCTACGAGCAGTACTTC. This codes for CASSRGLAGGISSYEQYF. The V call is TRBV3-1, the J call TRBJ2-7; 14 nucleotides line up with TRBD2. The CDR3 totals 18 residues. Germline V gives CDR1 LGHDT, CDR2 YNNKEL (reference sequence). V dropped 4 bases and J dropped 0; count of bases not matched to a gene: 8.

Concerning this clonotype: The conserved final phenylalanine or tryptophan is absent from the CDR3, which likely points to a read error. The chain is built from TRBV7-2 and TRBJ2-5, with 10 bases identical to TRBD2. This CDR3 is 15 amino acids long. The trim removed 6 bases at V and 4 bases at J, leaving 8 bases unmatched. The germline CDR1 and CDR2 sequences are SGHTA and FQGNSA. CDR3 DNA sequence: TGTGCCAGCAGTTCAGGGACTAGCGTATCAGAGACCCAGTACATC. Its protein product is CASSSGTSVSETQYI.

This clonotype occurred a few times. The chain joins TRBV7-2 to TRBJ2-5, with TRBD1 matching 8 bases. CDR3 length: 14 amino acids. CDR1 and CDR2 from the germline V gene are SGHTA and FQGNSA. V shed 5 bases, J shed 5 bases, and the junction held 7 bases outside the gene matches. The CDR3, as DNA: TGTGCCAGCAGCCTCACGGCAGGGGGCGAGACCCAGTACTTC. It yields the protein CASSLTAGGETQYF.

This rearrangement joins TRBV20-1 to TRBJ2-4, with D perhaps matching TRBD2 (5 bases). This CDR3 spans 13 amino acids. Germline loops: CDR1 DFQATT, CDR2 SNEGSKA (reference sequence). V was pared by 2 bases and J by 7 bases, with 12 bases between. The CDR3 region is CSARNGWENIQYF. The CDR3 coding sequence is TGCAGTGCTAGAAACGGATGGGAGAACATTCAGTACTTC.

J is TRBJ1-2 and V is TRBV6-5, with TRBD1 as a possible D gene (5 bases). The CDR3 is 14 amino acids. Trimming took off 0 bases at V and 7 bases at J, with 12 bases between the two ends. Per the germline V gene, CDR1 is MNHEY and CDR2 is SVGAGI. In nucleotides, the CDR3 is TGTGCCAGCAGTTACTCGAGATCTGGGGCTGGCTACACCTTC. Its translation is CASSYSRSGAGYTF.

V usage is TRBV12-5 and J usage is TRBJ1-1; tentatively, D is TRBD1 (5 bases). This CDR3 is built from 13 residues. Germline CDR1 LGHNT, CDR2 FRNRAP. The V end was cut by 6 bases, the J end by 6 bases, with 14 bases between. CDR3 region: CASGPDSESEAFF. CDR3 sequence (DNA): TGTGCTAGTGGACCAGACAGCGAATCTGAAGCTTTCTTT.

This clonotype was seen only a few times. An end of the junction does not agree with germline; a read error may underlie this. The chain combines TRBV7-9 with TRBJ1-6; no clear D. Germline V gene sequence: CDR1 SEHNR, CDR2 FQNEAQ (reference sequence). The CDR3 contains 14 residues. The chain's CDR3 is CASSLSQTNSSLHF. The CDR3 DNA is TGTGCCAGCAGCTTAAGCCAGACAAATTCATCCCTCCACTTT.

In this sample, this clonotype turned up a few times. The chain is built from TRBV9 and TRBJ2-1, with no clear D. The J call may be in error: the DNA end matches TRBJ2-5 better. This CDR3 region has 12 residues. CDR1 and CDR2 from the germline V gene are SGDLS and YYNGEE. The CDR3 region is CASSFDQETQYF. In nucleotides, the CDR3 is TGTGCCAGCAGCTTCGACCAAGAGACCCAGTACTTC.

The rearrangement uses TRBV29-1 and TRBJ1-2; D perhaps matches TRBD1 (5 bases). The ends were cut back, 2 bases at V and 6 bases at J, with 10 bases in the middle. Germline CDR1 reads SQVTM; CDR2 reads ANQGSEA. The CDR3 is 12 amino acids. In nucleotides, the CDR3 is TGCAGCGTTGAAAACCAGGGTCATGGCTACACCTTC. Translated, it gives CSVENQGHGYTF.

This chain links TRBV27 with TRBJ2-5, with TRBD2 matching 12 bases. The closer fit of TRBJ2-7 to the DNA end suggests the J call may be wrong. Germline-derived CDR1 and CDR2 are MNHEY and SMNVEV (reference sequence). The CDR3 contains 15 residues. CDR3 coding DNA: TGTGCCAGCAGTGAACTAGCGGGGGGATTTCACGAGCAGTACTTC. Translation gives CASSELAGGFHEQYF.

The chain links TRBV21-1 to TRBJ1-5; the DNA was not used to check the table's D call, TRBD1. TRBV21-1 is a pseudogene locus. CDR3 size: 17 residues. This CDR3 is CASSKAWTGTSNQPQHF. The CDR3 DNA reads TGTGCCAGCAGCAAAGCCTGGACAGGGACTAGCAATCAGCCCCAGCATTTT.

V gene TRBV20-1 combines with J gene TRBJ2-3; D remains ambiguous. Deletions cut 2 bases from V and 9 bases from J, with 15 bases between. Germline-derived CDR1 and CDR2 are DFQATT and SNEGSKA (reference sequence). This CDR3 spans 13 amino acids. As DNA, the CDR3 is TGCAGTGCTAGACATCCTTTACAGCAGACGCAGTATTTT. Its translation: CSARHPLQQTQYF.